Below, 8 T cell receptor beta chains from the same sample are listed, as sequenced in a study of OX40 agonist ivuxolimab in advanced cancers. Generated by immunoSEQ multiplex PCR, the TCRdb table keeps only in-frame clones and is missing some. The sample includes 70,000 or so clones, around four fifths of them seen just once. The sample in question was CD4+ or CD8+ T cells sorted from blood, obtained in a trial of the OX40 agonist ivuxolimab. The receptor source for this set is an adult with an advanced solid tumor such as melanoma, head and neck, liver or kidney cancer.

The sample holds a few counts of this clone. J is TRBJ2-6 and V is TRBV7-8; TRBD1 matches 10 bases. Trimming cost V 5 bases and J 3 bases; bases outside gene matches: 7. The CDR3 spans 17 residues. The germline V gene has CDR1 SGHVS and CDR2 FQNEAQ. CDR3 region: CASSARDRGGGANVLTF. The CDR3 DNA follows: TGTGCCAGCAGCGCGCGGGACAGGGGAGGTGGGGCCAACGTCCTGACTTTC.

The chain combines TRBV9 with TRBJ1-3; no definite D call. The ends were cut back, 2 bases at V and 0 bases at J, with 9 bases in the middle. Germline V gives CDR1 SGDLS, CDR2 YYNGEE. The CDR3 extends over 15 amino acids. This CDR3 is CASSVGRTSGNTIYF. CDR3 DNA: TGTGCCAGCAGCGTTGGAAGAACCTCTGGAAACACCATATATTTT. Supplemented by reference TRBV9 and TRBJ1-3, the full variable domain reads DSGVTQTPKHLITATGQRVTLRCSPRSGDLSVYWYQQSLDQGLQFLIQYYNGEERAKGNILERFSAQQFPDLHSELNLSSLELGDSALYFCASSVGRTSGNTIYFGEGSWLTVV.

The chain links TRBV7-2 to TRBJ2-3; D ambiguous. V was pared by 5 bases and J by 2 bases, with 11 bases between. Germline CDR1 and CDR2: SGHTA and FQGNSA. The CDR3 loop spans 14 amino acids. The CDR3 DNA is TGTGCCAGCAGCCCACACTCCTACACAGATACGCAGTATTTT. It specifies CASSPHSYTDTQYF.

This clone was counted a few times. J is TRBJ1-2 and V is TRBV14; a weak D match, TRBD1 (6 bases). Germline CDR1 reads SGHDN; CDR2 reads FVKESK. V was pared by 0 bases and J by 4 bases, with 15 bases between. The CDR3 runs 16 residues. CDR3 amino acids: CASSQDANRVAYGYTF. Written as DNA, the CDR3 is TGTGCCAGCAGCCAAGATGCGAACAGGGTAGCCTATGGCTACACCTTC.

This chain connects TRBV4-2 to TRBJ1-2; D possibly corresponds to TRBD1 (6 bases). Deletions cut 5 bases from V and 2 bases from J, with 18 bases between. Germline V CDR1 and CDR2: LGHNA, YNFKEQ. The CDR3 has 16 amino acids. The CDR3 DNA follows: TGTGCCAGCAGCGCAAGGGTCTCAGGGGTGAACTATGGCTACACCTTC. It yields the protein CASSARVSGVNYGYTF.

This sequence joins TRBV30 and TRBJ1-1; possible D gene TRBD1, 5 bases. Per the germline V gene, CDR1 is GTSNPN and CDR2 is SVGIG (reference sequence). The CDR3 extends over 11 amino acids. With 6 bases removed from V and 5 bases from J, the gap between germline ends came to 10 bases. CDR3 nucleotide sequence: TGTGCCTGCGACAGACGGACTGAAGCTTTCTTT. Translating gives CACDRRTEAFF.

The rearrangement uses TRBV18 and TRBJ1-1; D unclear. Germline loops: CDR1 KGHSH, CDR2 LQKENI. The CDR3 totals 13 residues. Trimming took 4 bases from V and 1 from J, leaving 7 bases between them. The CDR3 DNA sequence: TGTGCCAGCTCACAACTAAAGAACACTGAAGCTTTCTTT. Its protein is CASSQLKNTEAFF.

This chain connects TRBV2 to TRBJ2-5; the match to TRBD2 covers 7 bases. The CDR3 has 14 amino acids. Germline CDR1 SNHLY, CDR2 FYNNEI. V dropped 4 bases and J dropped 0; count of bases not matched to a gene: 2. The CDR3 region is CASSGGSHQETQYF. CDR3 DNA sequence: TGTGCCAGCAGTGGCGGGAGCCACCAAGAGACCCAGTACTTC. The variable domain in full, with the rest retrieved from reference TRBV2 and TRBJ2-5, is EPEVTQTPSHQVTQMGQEVILRCVPISNHLYFYWYRQILGQKVEFLVSFYNNEISEKSEIFDDQFSVERPDGSNFTLKIRSTKLEDSAMYFCASSGGSHQETQYFGPGTRLLVL.